The text below deals with one T cell receptor (beta chain). It lacks a known antigen. Within one base of it there is no much larger clone, and no base qualities were kept. The cohort was made up of 666 healthy bone marrow donors. At the time of sampling, every cohort member was nominally healthy, though immune exposures that went unrecorded were likely present. The donor tested CMV seronegative, placing the donor among the 350 to 400 seronegative members of the cohort. Every donor gave a peripheral blood sample, and the peripheral blood mononuclear cells from that sample were used for TCR beta sequencing. Genomic DNA extraction from the blood cell samples was performed with the Qiagen DNeasy Blood Extraction Kit. This entry comes from a study of cytomegalovirus exposure and HLA in healthy donors listed by TCRdb under 2017. About the study as a whole: In an earlier analysis of approximately 500 of the donors, 276 Gb of sequence data and roughly 100 million unique TCR beta sequences from roughly 190 million T cells were reported. An early release covering 550 to 700 HLA-typed donors comprised about 300 gigabases of sequencing data and around 80 million unique TCR sequences. Of the 398 genotyped donors, 81% fell in the genetic ancestry cluster associated with self-reported Caucasian donors. The study aimed to test whether signatures of past pathogen exposure could be identified by cataloging public T cell receptors. Using immunosequencing, the study profiled T cell repertoires from 666 subjects and related those repertoires to cytomegalovirus serostatus. In addition to the first cohort of 500 to 850 subjects, a separate validation cohort of 100 to 150 different subjects was used. To predict cytomegalovirus infection status, the study brought together high-throughput TCR immunosequencing, statistical association of individual TCRs with disease status, and machine learning. A later analysis re-analyzed previously published TCR beta repertoires from 600 to 850 donors and added high-resolution HLA genotyping to study TCR occurrence patterns. Rather than drawing on any new phenotypic data, the later analysis identified candidate immune exposures from TCR beta sequences and the way those sequences occurred across donors. To decide whether each TCR beta V gene segment behaved as functional or pseudogenic, an earlier analysis of approximately 590 of the donors relied on high-throughput TCR beta sequencing. Donor age, sex, ethnicity and CMV serostatus were collected together with the repertoire data. A later genetic analysis used genome-wide SNP genotypes for about 55% of the 666 donors, treating that subset as a discovery cohort. All discovery cohort repertoires had been generated on a single sequencing platform. Class I and class II HLA loci were covered by the typing at four-digit resolution. The number of typed donors differed by locus: about 629-630 for A, B, C, DRB1 and DQB1; 500 to 550 for DQA1; approximately 600 for DPA1; and around 450 for DPB1. Five DR-DQ haplotypes were handled as single units for association and clustering, since linkage in the cohort was strong. On average, around 230,000 unique TCR beta nucleotide sequences were sequenced per donor among fewer than 500 genotyped donors of the cohort, with 15% to 20% of those sequences being non-productive.

Results the study describes overall, beyond this receptor: In a later analysis, most CMV-associated TCR beta chains were found to appear HLA-restricted, with HLA associations seemingly driven largely by CMV exposure. A later analysis associated about 18,000 TCR beta sequences with specific HLA alleles at a false discovery rate of 0.05. The only immune exposure information available for the cohort was CMV serostatus. According to a later analysis, parvovirus B19, influenza, CMV and Epstein-Barr virus appeared linked to several top co-occurrence clusters. Correlated functional status among segregating V segments might reflect linkage disequilibrium, but an unknown experimental factor could not be ruled out. A cluster of highly shared sequence variants was judged likely to represent a technical artifact of the sequencing pipeline. When HLA alleles, especially DR and DQ, strongly co-occurred, TCR associations were difficult to assign to individual alleles. According to a later genetic analysis, donors in an Asian-associated ancestry cluster had fewer N-insertions in productive TCRs than the approximately 650-donor mean. A later analysis found that HLA-associated TCR beta chains were more clonally expanded and had lower generation probabilities than equally common non-associated chains. In a later genetic analysis, a missense DCLRE1C variant was associated with V-gene and J-gene trimming of TCR beta chains, and the association was replicated in an independent cohort. Some IMGT-functional V segments, including TRBV6-2 and TRBV6-3, could not be told apart with the 87-base-pair reads, so those segments were excluded. Only TCR beta chains were sequenced in this cohort, and the absence of alpha or paired-chain data limited detectable features. A further reported finding was that TCR beta sequences accurately predicted the HLA-A and HLA-B alleles for most subjects in the first cohort. Because HLA typing was unavailable for some donors at each locus, only the typed subset was used in association tests. A few of the identified cytomegalovirus-associated TCR beta chains were confirmed in vitro to be specific for cytomegalovirus antigens. The classifier was reported to diagnose cytomegalovirus status with high specificity and sensitivity in both the original cohort and the validation cohort. According to a later analysis, TCR association rates differed among HLA loci, with DRB1 alleles showing the most associated TCRs and HLA-C alleles showing the fewest. A total of fewer than 200 TCR beta chains were listed by the study as associated with cytomegalovirus. Most TCR sequences were observed very rarely across donors, whereas some public TCRs were present in many individuals. The authors suggested that the approach could potentially be extended to other disease states and immunological phenotypes. Roughly uniform sequencing depth across donors was assumed in presence/absence analyses, although this assumption may not hold. The earlier analysis of 450 to 700 of the donors excluded seventeen rarely observed V segments, including chromosome 9 orphons, because counts were too low. In an earlier analysis of some 640 of the donors, most TCR beta V segments were observed in productive rearrangements about 87% or about 30% of the time, broadly matching IMGT annotations.

The CDR3 runs 17 amino acids, cysteine and phenylalanine included. Of the read, only the CDR3 DNA is kept; its 51 bases are in frame from base 1. V lost 4 bases and J lost 7 bases, and the count of bases not matched to a germline gene is 11. According to the germline V gene, CDR1 reads MGHRA and CDR2 reads YSYEKL. Library method: the immunoSEQ multiplex PCR assay. A mixture of 60 forward primers for TCR Vbeta segments and 13 reverse primers for TCR Jbeta segments was used in the multiplex PCR. Amplification of the CDR3 region of rearranged TCR beta genes was performed with a multiplex PCR assay on genomic DNA. Amplified TCR beta libraries were sequenced as 87-base-pair reads on the Illumina HiSeq System. The authors' pipeline ran thus. A later analysis tallied approximately 87 million unique TCR beta chains across the 640 or so repertoires, and around 10 million of those chains were shared by two or more donors. To remove PCR and sequencing errors, raw reads were error-corrected and collapsed into unique sequences using a nearest-neighbor algorithm that merged closely related sequences. CDR3 sequences were aligned to IMGT reference sequences to assign V, D and J gene segments. For a sequence to be retained, a match of at least six nucleotides to both a V gene segment and a J gene segment was required. Rearrangements were called productive when the CDR3 lacked stop codons and stayed in frame with V and J; all others were non-productive. CDR3 was defined according to IMGT convention as the region running from the second conserved V-encoded cysteine to the conserved J-encoded phenylalanine. In an earlier analysis of more than 550 of the donors, sequences lacking an unambiguous match to a single V gene segment were excluded. An earlier analysis of a few hundred of the donors called V segments functional above 56.7% productive rearrangements and segregating when the between-donor standard deviation exceeded 5%. A statistical classification framework was built for diagnosing cytomegalovirus status from the catalog of TCR beta chain sequences. In a later analysis, TCR nucleotide sequences were compared against IMGT/GENE-DB human TR gene sequences so that V and J genes could be assigned. In a later analysis, CDR3 sequences and most-parsimonious VDJ recombination scenarios were assigned using the TCRdist pipeline. In a later analysis, each TCR beta chain was defined by its CDR3 amino acid sequence together with its V-gene family, and reads lacking a unique V-gene family were excluded. As a way to deal with suspected cross-contamination and a sequencing artifact, a later analysis dropped 450 to 600 nucleotide sequences that were highly shared and had low generation probability. In a later analysis, a clonal expansion index for each public chain was calculated from normalized within-repertoire ranks of inferred template counts. In a later analysis, generation probabilities were computed using a VDJ recombination model fitted to out-of-frame rearrangements, and the results were checked against IGoR. In a later analysis, TCR-TCR, TCR-HLA and TCR-CMV co-occurrence was scored with hypergeometric tests, and a repertoire-size bias correction was applied to TCR pairs. To estimate false discovery rates, a later analysis permuted the HLA or CMV assignments 20 times. A later analysis grouped co-occurring TCRs with DBSCAN, adding TCRdist sequence similarity when clustering within HLA-allele-positive subsets. Repertoires with fewer than 30,000 or more than 120,000 public chains, plus five repertoires with anomalous nucleotide sharing, were excluded from co-occurrence clustering. Imported from immuneACCESS, the table was reduced by TCRdb to in-frame sequences with V and J called. These copies leave out some clones; in studies compared against another copy, an unresolved V gene accounts for under half, and the cause of the remainder is not known. The V and J calls and clone size were taken over from that table, and D and trimming were inferred from the DNA. The sample table holds some 180,000 clones, of which 82% were seen once. The ten largest clones take up about 1.5% of the sample.

In this chain, TRBV4-1 is recombined with TRBJ1-6; 9 of the junction bases match TRBD1. The sequence derives from a man in his forties or fifties in good health and CMV-seronegative. Sequencing was performed on PBMCs. This receptor has the CDR3 CASSPTAGTGQNSPLHF. The DNA sequence follows: TGCGCCAGCAGCCCAACAGCCGGGACAGGGCAAAATTCACCCCTCCACTTT.